Following are 9 T cell receptor beta chains from one sample sequenced in a study of regulatory T cells in long-lasting Graves disease. Arm-PCR of CDR3 regions and iRepertoire HTBI primers were the basis on which TCR beta libraries were built. TCRdb used MiXCR to reprocess the multiplex PCR reads, holding one entry per CDR3 protein. Of around 400,000 distinct CDR3 sequences in the sample, approximately 22% were seen once. Time point denoted: persistent/refractory GD, antithyroid drugs over 5 years with positive TRAb. From PBMCs, RNA was extracted and then used to make the TCR library. Source: peripheral blood mononuclear cells (PBMCs), taken when the disease was refractory, from a patient treated with antithyroid drugs. These receptors all stem from a female donor with Graves disease.

This chain links TRBV7-3 with TRBJ2-7, with no clear D. The germline V gene encodes CDR1 SGHTA and CDR2 FQGTGA. This CDR3 comprises 15 residues. Trimming took 5 bases from V and 3 from J, leaving 17 bases between them. CDR3: CASSHPQDTFYEQYF. The DNA of the CDR3 is TGTGCCAGCAGCCACCCTCAGGATACCTTCTACGAGCAGTACTTC. The variable domain in full, completed from reference TRBV7-3 and TRBJ2-7, reads GAGVSQTPSNKVTEKGKYVELRCDPISGHTALYWYRQSLGQGPEFLIYFQGTGAADDSGLPNDRFFAVRPEGSVSTLKIQRTERGDSAVYLCASSHPQDTFYEQYFGPGTRLTVT.

This clonotype was recorded a few times. The chain joins TRBV7-9 to TRBJ2-7; D is perhaps TRBD2 (5 bases). The germline gives CDR1 SEHNR, CDR2 FQNEAQ (reference sequence). Between the trimmed V and J ends, which lost 8 bases and 4 bases, there was a span of 15 bases. The CDR3 loop spans 13 amino acids. DNA of the CDR3: TGTGCCAGCTCCGGAGAGACGGGGTACGAGCAGTACTTC. Residues: CASSGETGYEQYF.

In this sample, this clonotype turned up many times. The chain joins TRBV28 to TRBJ1-6; 7 positions match TRBD1. V lost 4 bases and J lost 3; bases outside the gene matches: 3. CDR3 size: 15 residues. Germline V CDR1 and CDR2: MDHEN, SYDVKM. As DNA, the CDR3 is TGTGCCAGCAGTTCAGGACAGGTCTATAATTCACCCCTCCACTTT. Protein sequence: CASSSGQVYNSPLHF.

This clonotype was counted many times. This rearrangement joins TRBV2 to TRBJ1-1; D call uncertain. Per the germline V gene, CDR1 is SNHLY and CDR2 is FYNNEI. Trimming stripped 5 bases from V and 3 bases from J, with 19 bases between. CDR3 length equals 16 residues. The CDR3 region is CASSQPLRGSDTEAFF. The CDR3, as DNA: TGTGCCAGCAGTCAACCCCTCCGAGGGAGCGACACTGAAGCTTTCTTT.

In this sample, this clonotype turned up a few times. V is TRBV30 and J is TRBJ2-2; D is unresolved. The CDR3 sequence is 12 residues long. Germline CDR1 GTSNPN, CDR2 SVGIG (reference sequence). V shed 7 bases and J shed 7 bases, with 13 bases lying between them. CDR3 sequence: CAFVRAGGELFF. The CDR3 nucleotides are TGTGCCTTCGTACGTGCCGGCGGGGAGCTGTTTTTT.

This clonotype occurred once. The V gene is TRBV29-1, the J gene TRBJ1-3; D not certain. Between the trimmed V and J ends, which lost 6 bases and 2 bases, there was a span of 5 bases. Germline loops: CDR1 SQVTM, CDR2 ANQGSEA. The length of the CDR3 is 11 residues. The CDR3 nucleotides read TGCAGCGTGGCGGCTGGAAACACCATATATTTT. It is translated as CSVAAGNTIYF.

On this clonotype: A much larger clone lies one base from this, so it may be a read error. The chain recombines TRBV29-1 with TRBJ2-1, with 10 bases fitting TRBD2. The CDR3 sequence is 16 residues long. The V and J ends lost 4 bases and 5 bases, in that order; junction bases with no gene match: 11. The germline V gene encodes CDR1 SQVTM and CDR2 ANQGSEA. CDR3 sequence reads: CSVADPRTSGNNEQFF. The CDR3 DNA follows: TGCAGCGTTGCAGATCCCCGGACTAGCGGAAACAATGAGCAGTTCTTC.

In the case of this clonotype: Just one base apart from a much larger clone, this may be a read error. This CDR3 reads CAISESAAEEAQYF. CDR3 DNA sequence: TGTGCCATCAGTGAGTCGGCCGCGGAAGAGGCCCAGTACTTC. This chain links TRBV10-3 with TRBJ2-5; D remains ambiguous. The CDR3 is 14 amino acids. Germline CDR1 is ENHRY and CDR2 is SYGVKD.

In this sample, this clonotype turned up many times. This chain connects TRBV6-1 to TRBJ1-2, with D possibly being TRBD1 (5 bases). Germline V gives CDR1 MNHNS, CDR2 SASEGT. The germline V and J ends were trimmed by 1 base and 4 bases, with 13 bases remaining between them. The CDR3 loop spans 15 amino acids. The DNA for the CDR3 is TGTGCCAGCAGTGAAGAAGAAGGGGCAAGCTATGGCTACACCTTC. As protein: CASSEEEGASYGYTF.